The T cell receptor beta chain described here comes from a study of T cell responses to AZD1222 COVID-19 vaccine. Unmatched junction bases numbered 8, after V lost 5 bases and J lost 2 bases. This CDR3 region has 16 residues. The germline CDR1 and CDR2 sequences are MDHEN and SYDVKM. In the case of this clone: Antigen specificity is unknown.

Some clones are missing from TCRdb's copy, which holds only in-frame ones; the method was immunoSEQ multiplex PCR. The table lists about 94,000 clones, about 88% of them singletons. Whole-study results and caveats: Nearly half of spike-specific TCRs reportedly target variant regions that are unmutated in the B.1.351 and B.1.1.7 variants.

The chain employs TRBV28 and TRBJ1-3; 8 positions agree with TRBD1. Sequences were derived from peripheral blood, sampled on day 0 of AZD1222 vaccination. This clonotype originated in an adult in good health. Here the CDR3 reads CASSPTGVLAGNTIYF. The CDR3 DNA reads TGTGCCAGCAGTCCGACAGGGGTACTTGCTGGAAACACCATATATTTT. Filled out from reference TRBV28 and TRBJ1-3, the complete variable domain reads DVKVTQSSRYLVKRTGEKVFLECVQDMDHENMFWYRQDPGLGLRLIYFSYDVKMKEKGDIPEGYSVSREKKERFSLILESASTNQTSMYLCASSPTGVLAGNTIYFGEGSWLTVV.